These 11 T cell receptor beta chains share one sample of origin, sequenced in a study of blood T cell repertoires in COVID-19. The protocol was immunoSEQ multiplex PCR, while the TCRdb copy is restricted to in-frame clones and leaves out a portion. The table lists around 460,000 clones, about 87% of them singletons. The sample taken for sequencing was peripheral blood. The receptors derive from a man aged 18 to 30 with COVID-19, enrolled during active disease.

The chain combines TRBV19 with TRBJ2-2; tentatively, D is TRBD2 (7 bases). There are 16 residues in the CDR3. Germline CDR1 is LNHDA and CDR2 is SQIVND (reference sequence). V was trimmed by 5 bases and J by 0 bases, leaving 13 bases between them. The CDR3 loop is CASSPRGASNTGELFF. The CDR3 coding sequence is TGTGCCAGTAGTCCCCGGGGGGCATCGAACACCGGGGAGCTGTTTTTT.

CDR3: CATNQDNLGTEAFF. The CDR3 bases are TGTGCCACCAATCAGGACAATCTTGGCACTGAAGCTTTCTTT. V is TRBV2 and J is TRBJ1-1, with D perhaps matching TRBD1 (5 bases). This CDR3 region has 14 residues. V gave up 10 bases and J gave up 4 bases, with 19 bases separating them. Per the germline V gene, CDR1 is SNHLY and CDR2 is FYNNEI.

For the CDR3, the DNA is TGTGCCACAGGCGGGCGGGGGACCGGGGAGCTGTTTTTT. Amino acid sequence: CATGGRGTGELFF. The chain combines TRBV7-6 with TRBJ2-2; 7 positions agree with TRBD2. Germline CDR1 and CDR2: SGHVS and FNYEAQ. CDR3 length equals 13 residues. Trimming at V came to 10 bases and at J to 5 bases, leaving 7 bases not matched to a gene.

V is TRBV7-9 and J is TRBJ2-1, with a possible D match to TRBD2 (5 bases). Germline V gene lookup returns CDR1 SEHNR and CDR2 FQNEAQ (reference sequence). V lost 7 bases and J 8 bases, leaving 27 bases between the germline ends. The CDR3 runs 17 residues. The CDR3 bases are TGTGCCAGCACCGTTAGAGGGCGGGCCCTGGTATTCCATGAGCAGTTCTTC. The encoded protein is CASTVRGRALVFHEQFF.

The gene calls are TRBV19 and TRBJ2-1; TRBD2 aligns across 9 bases. J lost 6 bases, V lost 4 bases, and 13 bases had no gene match. The CDR3 loop spans 17 amino acids. CDR1 and CDR2 from the germline V gene are LNHDA and SQIVND (reference sequence). The CDR3 protein is CASSTHSGRFGGNEQFF. The CDR3, as DNA: TGTGCCAGTAGTACCCATAGCGGGAGATTTGGCGGCAATGAGCAGTTCTTC.

Of note for this clone: The junction does not match germline at one end; this may be a read error. The gene calls are TRBV19 and TRBJ1-5; TRBD1 agrees at 9 bases. The length of the CDR3 is 13 residues. The germline CDR1 and CDR2 sequences are LNHDA and SQIVND (reference sequence). The DNA of the CDR3 is TGTGCCACGGGACAGGGTAGCTATCAGCCCCAGCATTTT. Protein sequence: CATGQGSYQPQHF.

V and J are TRBV9 and TRBJ2-1; perhaps TRBD2 as D (5 bases). Germline CDR1 SGDLS, CDR2 YYNGEE. CDR3 length: 16 residues. V lost 4 bases, J lost 0 bases, and 14 bases lay in between. The CDR3 DNA sequence: TGTGCCAGCAGCCCAGCGGCGCAGAGCTCCTACAATGAGCAGTTCTTC. It specifies CASSPAAQSSYNEQFF.

The genes are TRBV9 and TRBJ1-1; TRBD1 aligns across 9 bases. The germline gives CDR1 SGDLS, CDR2 YYNGEE. V lost 4 bases and J lost 0; bases outside the gene matches: 7. CDR3 length: 16 residues. Written as DNA, the CDR3 is TGTGCCAGCAGCCCAGGGACAGGGCAGATGAACACTGAAGCTTTCTTT. This encodes CASSPGTGQMNTEAFF.

The V gene is TRBV19, the J gene TRBJ2-1; D is perhaps TRBD2 (5 bases). Trimming shortened V by 1 base and J by 5 bases, and 15 bases separated the two germline ends. CDR1 and CDR2 from the germline V gene are LNHDA and SQIVND (reference sequence). This CDR3 region has 16 residues. The CDR3 coding sequence is TGTGCCAGTAGTATAGGCGGCCGAGGGTACCACAATGAGCAGTTCTTC. Residues: CASSIGGRGYHNEQFF.

About this clone itself: The junction shows a germline mismatch at one end, possibly a read error. The chain's CDR3 is CASSSPGVGTDTQYF. The CDR3 bases are TGTGCCAGCAGCTCGCCTGGTGTTGGCACGGATACGCAGTATTTT. V usage is TRBV7-9 and J usage is TRBJ2-3; no clear D. The CDR3 sequence is 15 residues long. Germline loops: CDR1 SEHNR, CDR2 FQNEAQ (reference sequence).

The chain recombines TRBV11-2 with TRBJ2-1; D gene uncertain. Germline values: CDR1 SGHAT, CDR2 FQNNGV. V was shortened by 1 base and J by 2 bases, with 3 bases between the two germline ends. CDR3 length equals 13 residues. CDR3 protein: CASSLGAYNEQFF. For the CDR3, the DNA is TGTGCCAGCAGCTTAGGAGCCTACAATGAGCAGTTCTTC.